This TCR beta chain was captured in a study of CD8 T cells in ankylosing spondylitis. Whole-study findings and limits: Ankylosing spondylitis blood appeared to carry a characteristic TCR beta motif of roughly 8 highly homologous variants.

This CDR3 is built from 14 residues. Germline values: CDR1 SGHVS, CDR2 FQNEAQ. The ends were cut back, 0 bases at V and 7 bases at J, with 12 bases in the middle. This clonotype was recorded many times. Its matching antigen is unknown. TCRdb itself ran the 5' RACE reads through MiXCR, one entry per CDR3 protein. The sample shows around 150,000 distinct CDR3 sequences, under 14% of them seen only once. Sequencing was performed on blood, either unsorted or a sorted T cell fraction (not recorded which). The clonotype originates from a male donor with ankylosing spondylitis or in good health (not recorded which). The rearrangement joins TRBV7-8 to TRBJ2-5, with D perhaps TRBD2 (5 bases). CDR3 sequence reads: CASSLAPSRGTQYF. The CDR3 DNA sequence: TGTGCCAGCAGCTTAGCGCCTAGCCGAGGGACCCAGTACTTC. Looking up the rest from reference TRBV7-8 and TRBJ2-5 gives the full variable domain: GAGVSQSPRYKVAKRGQDVALRCDPISGHVSLFWYQQALGQGPEFLTYFQNEAQLDKSGLPSDRFFAERPEGSVSTLKIQRTQQEDSAVYLCASSLAPSRGTQYFGPGTRLLVL.